Each of the 27 T cell receptor beta chains below was sequenced from the same sample in a study of blood T cell repertoires in COVID-19. Only in-frame clones appear in the TCRdb table, and some are missing; sequencing was by immunoSEQ multiplex PCR. Of a few hundred thousand clones listed, 82% were seen once; the top ten hold roughly 3.3%. The sequencing sample was made of peripheral blood. The origin of the receptors is a woman aged 18-29 years with acute or convalescent COVID-19.

The J gene is TRBJ2-1, the V gene TRBV5-1; unclear D gene. The CDR3 covers 13 residues. Deletions cut 1 base from V and 4 bases from J, with 6 bases between. CDR1 is SGHRS, CDR2 YFSETQ, per germline. The CDR3 bases are TGCGCCAGCAGCTTGCAAAATTACAATGAGCAGTTCTTC. It codes for CASSLQNYNEQFF.

This clone was seen more than once but under ten times. This sequence joins TRBV6-2 or TRBV6-3 and TRBJ1-2; D remains ambiguous. V was trimmed by 5 bases and J by 5 bases, leaving 15 bases between them. This CDR3 is 14 amino acids long. The germline V gene encodes CDR1 MNHEY and CDR2 SVGEGT. The DNA for the CDR3 is TGTGCCAGCAGTCCCGTACCTAGGGAGTATGGCTACACCTTC. It specifies CASSPVPREYGYTF.

The chain joins TRBV29-1 to TRBJ2-1, with 7 bases lining up with TRBD1. The CDR3 is 14 amino acids. Germline V lookup: CDR1 SQVTM, CDR2 ANQGSEA. Trimming removed 4 bases from V and 6 bases from J; junction bases left unmatched: 9. The CDR3 here is CSVAGGTASNEQFF. CDR3 in DNA: TGCAGCGTTGCAGGTGGGACAGCATCCAATGAGCAGTTCTTC.

This chain connects TRBV29-1 to TRBJ2-2; TRBD1 agrees at 7 bases. This CDR3 spans 13 amino acids. Trimming removed 6 bases from V and 1 base from J; junction bases left unmatched: 2. CDR1 is SQVTM, CDR2 ANQGSEA, per germline. Here the CDR3 reads CSVRQGNTGELFF. The CDR3 DNA reads TGCAGCGTCCGACAGGGGAACACCGGGGAGCTGTTTTTT.

This chain links TRBV5-1 with TRBJ2-3; 7 nucleotides align to TRBD2. The CDR3 contains 16 residues. CDR1 is SGHRS, CDR2 YFSETQ, per germline. V shed 5 bases and J 4 bases; nucleotides not matched to a gene: 13. The CDR3 is CASRSQPGGVPDTQYF. In DNA, the CDR3 is TGCGCCAGCAGGTCTCAGCCGGGAGGAGTACCAGATACGCAGTATTTT.

This clone was recorded only once. This chain uses TRBV7-6 with TRBJ2-7; D unresolved. The CDR3 runs 14 residues. Germline CDR1 is SGHVS and CDR2 is FNYEAQ. With 5 bases removed from V and 0 bases from J, the gap between germline ends came to 11 bases. In nucleotides, the CDR3 is TGTGCCAGCAGCCCGCGGCCTGCCTCCTACGAGCAGTACTTC. Encoded protein: CASSPRPASYEQYF. The entire variable domain, with the rest obtained from reference TRBV7-6 and TRBJ2-7, is as follows: GAGVSQSPRYKVTKRGQDVALRCDPISGHVSLYWYRQALGQGPEFLTYFNYEAQQDKSGLPNDRFSAERPEGSISTLTIQRTEQRDSAMYRCASSPRPASYEQYFGPGTRLTVT.

The chain carries TRBV5-1 and TRBJ2-3; no firm D call. V was cut by 4 bases and J by 1 base, with 13 bases left in between. The CDR3 is 15 residues long. Germline CDR1 reads SGHRS; CDR2 reads YFSETQ. The CDR3 bases are TGCGCCAGCAGCCTATTGACAAGCCGCACAGATACGCAGTATTTT. This codes for CASSLLTSRTDTQYF. Looking up the rest from reference TRBV5-1 and TRBJ2-3 gives the full variable domain: KAGVTQTPRYLIKTRGQQVTLSCSPISGHRSVSWYQQTPGQGLQFLFEYFSETQRNKGNFPGRFSGRQFSNSRSEMNVSTLELGDSALYLCASSLLTSRTDTQYFGPGTRLTVL.

V gene TRBV9 combines with J gene TRBJ1-4, with 7 nucleotides matching TRBD1. Germline trimming cut 0 bases from V and 2 bases from J; bases unmatched to any gene: 1. The CDR3 length is 15 residues. Germline V gene data show CDR1 as SGDLS and CDR2 as YYNGEE. In DNA, the CDR3 is TGTGCCAGCAGCGTAGAGGACAGGACTAATGAAAAACTGTTTTTT. This sequence encodes CASSVEDRTNEKLFF. The full variable domain, rest sourced from reference TRBV9 and TRBJ1-4, is DSGVTQTPKHLITATGQRVTLRCSPRSGDLSVYWYQQSLDQGLQFLIQYYNGEERAKGNILERFSAQQFPDLHSELNLSSLELGDSALYFCASSVEDRTNEKLFFGSGTQLSVL.

This chain uses TRBV5-1 with TRBJ1-1; D not resolved. In germline, CDR1 is SGHRS, CDR2 YFSETQ. With 0 bases removed from V and 2 bases from J, the gap between germline ends came to 8 bases. This CDR3 contains 14 residues. The CDR3 region has the DNA TGCGCCAGCAGCTTGGCGGGAGCTAACACTGAAGCTTTCTTT. It yields the protein CASSLAGANTEAFF.

In this sample, this clone turned up a few times. The rearrangement links TRBV5-1 to TRBJ2-1, with 9 bases that match TRBD2. With 4 bases clipped from V and 8 bases from J, the junction kept 10 bases outside the gene matches. The CDR3 spans 15 residues. Germline V gene sequence: CDR1 SGHRS, CDR2 YFSETQ. The CDR3 sequence is CASSILAGSIYEQFF. The CDR3 DNA sequence: TGCGCCAGCAGCATCCTAGCGGGATCTATCTATGAGCAGTTCTTC.

V and J are TRBV6-1 and TRBJ2-1, with 7 bases that match TRBD2. The CDR3 covers 15 residues. CDR1 is MNHNS and CDR2 is SASEGT in the germline V gene. The junction had 6 bases not matched to a gene; V was cut back by 3 bases and J by 4 bases. The DNA for the CDR3 is TGTGCCAGCAGTGAGGCCGGGGGGTTATACAATGAGCAGTTCTTC. This encodes CASSEAGGLYNEQFF.

The chain carries TRBV28 and TRBJ1-5; maybe TRBD1 (5 bases). Looked up from germline, CDR1 is MDHEN and CDR2 is SYDVKM. The V end was cut by 4 bases, the J end by 9 bases, with 25 bases between. The CDR3 extends over 17 amino acids. The CDR3 DNA reads as TGTGCCAGCAGTTCCGACCTATGGACAACCCGATTAGGGCCCCAGCATTTT. Amino acids: CASSSDLWTTRLGPQHF.

V and J are TRBV7-2 and TRBJ2-1; TRBD2 might be the D (6 bases). The CDR3 is 16 residues long. Germline loops: CDR1 SGHTA, CDR2 FQGNSA. V dropped 5 bases and J dropped 9 bases, with 23 bases sitting between them. CDR3: CASSLQTGSLGGEQFF. Written as DNA, the CDR3 is TGTGCCAGCAGCCTACAAACGGGATCCCTCGGGGGTGAGCAGTTCTTC.

This clone was recorded once. This chain links TRBV18 with TRBJ2-2, with D hard to call. The CDR3 covers 15 residues. CDR1 and CDR2 from the germline V gene are KGHSH and LQKENI. The V end was cut by 5 bases, the J end by 3 bases, with 13 bases between. This chain's CDR3 is CASSGGQIDTGELFF. The CDR3 DNA sequence: TGTGCCAGCTCAGGCGGCCAGATTGACACCGGGGAGCTGTTTTTT.

This clone occurred once. The rearrangement uses TRBV6-7 and TRBJ2-2; 7 positions match TRBD2. TRBV6-7 is noted as an ORF with a role that remains uncertain. This CDR3 is 18 amino acids long. The trim removed 6 bases at V and 0 bases at J, leaving 13 bases unmatched. This chain's CDR3 is CASSDLTSEAANTGELFF. CDR3 bases: TGTGCCAGCAGCGACCTTACTAGCGAAGCTGCGAACACCGGGGAGCTGTTTTTT.

The J gene is TRBJ2-7, the V gene TRBV18, with 11 bases matching TRBD1. Germline trimming cut 3 bases from V and 7 bases from J; bases unmatched to any gene: 8. This CDR3 is built from 15 residues. CDR1 KGHSH and CDR2 LQKENI come from the germline V gene. The CDR3 sequence is CASSPPGQGDGEQYF. Written as DNA, the CDR3 is TGTGCCAGCTCACCGCCGGGACAGGGGGACGGGGAGCAGTACTTC.

In its sample, this clone was seen once. This chain joins TRBV7-6 and TRBJ2-4; 9 nucleotides align to TRBD1. The CDR3 loop spans 15 amino acids. V trimming: 7 bases; J trimming: 8 bases; junction bases outside the gene matches: 12. Germline V gives CDR1 SGHVS, CDR2 FNYEAQ. CDR3 in amino acids: CASTPLRDRVDIQYF. CDR3 bases: TGTGCCAGCACCCCCCTCCGGGACAGGGTGGACATTCAGTACTTC.

The V call is TRBV5-4, the J call TRBJ2-1; no reliable D call. V lost 3 bases and J 8 bases, leaving 9 bases between the germline ends. The CDR3 is made up of 12 amino acids. The germline V gene has CDR1 SGHNT and CDR2 YYREEE (reference sequence). CDR3 in amino acids: CASSSFPDEQFF. The CDR3 nucleotides are TGTGCCAGCAGCTCCTTCCCGGATGAGCAGTTCTTC.

A few counts support this clone. The rearrangement uses TRBV6-6 and TRBJ1-2; the D gene is possibly TRBD1 (6 bases). The CDR3 sequence is 12 residues long. Trimming shortened V by 2 bases and J by 7 bases, and 8 bases separated the two germline ends. CDR1 MNHNY and CDR2 SVGAGI come from the germline V gene (reference sequence). The CDR3 bases are TGTGCCAGCAGTTACACAGGGTTTGGCTACACCTTC. Translation gives CASSYTGFGYTF.

V is TRBV27 and J is TRBJ1-2; the match to TRBD1 covers 11 bases. Germline values: CDR1 MNHEY, CDR2 SMNVEV (reference sequence). V was pared by 0 bases and J by 4 bases, with 1 base of the junction left unmatched. This CDR3 is 15 amino acids long. CDR3 residues: CASSLSGTGGYGYTF. CDR3 DNA: TGTGCCAGCAGTTTATCCGGGACAGGGGGCTATGGCTACACCTTC.

The V call is TRBV10-2, the J call TRBJ2-7, with 9 bases aligning to TRBD1. Germline V gene sequence: CDR1 WSHSY, CDR2 SAAADI. Germline trimming cut 6 bases from V and 2 bases from J; bases unmatched to any gene: 5. CDR3 length: 14 amino acids. The CDR3 loop is CASRTGTGTYEQYF. As DNA, the CDR3 is TGCGCCAGCAGGACCGGGACAGGGACCTACGAGCAGTACTTC.

V and J are TRBV3-1 (or the pseudogene TRBV3-2) and TRBJ2-1, with 10 bases lining up with TRBD2. The CDR3 extends over 17 amino acids. V trimming: 0 bases; J trimming: 9 bases; junction bases outside the gene matches: 11. Germline loops: CDR1 LGHDT, CDR2 YNNKEL (reference sequence). In nucleotides, the CDR3 is TGTGCCAGCAGCCAAGATGCCCCCTTTAGCGGGAGGCGTGAGCAGTTCTTC. Its protein is CASSQDAPFSGRREQFF.

The rearrangement uses TRBV14 and TRBJ2-7, with D perhaps TRBD2 (6 bases). The CDR3 length is 14 residues. Trimming removed 1 base at V and 6 bases at J, with 13 bases between. Germline V gene sequence: CDR1 SGHDN, CDR2 FVKESK. Here the CDR3 reads CASSQARRAGEQYF. Here the CDR3 DNA reads TGTGCCAGCAGCCAAGCTAGGAGGGCCGGCGAGCAGTACTTC.

There are a few counts of this clone. The rearrangement links TRBV11-3 to TRBJ2-1, with TRBD2 matching over 14 bases. Germline V CDR1 and CDR2: SGHNT, YENEEA. The CDR3 length is 18 residues. V was pared by 5 bases and J by 9 bases, with 15 bases of the junction left unmatched. This CDR3 is CASSRRAGLAGVVSEQFF. CDR3 nucleotide sequence: TGTGCCAGCAGCCGAAGGGCGGGACTAGCGGGAGTTGTTAGTGAGCAGTTCTTC.

The chain uses TRBV11-3 and TRBJ2-1, with a weak D call TRBD2 (6 bases). The CDR3 is 16 amino acids. V gave up 5 bases and J gave up 3 bases, with 17 bases separating them. Germline CDR1 SGHNT, CDR2 YENEEA. In DNA, the CDR3 is TGTGCCAGCAGCGTCGGGGGAGCCCTAAACTACAATGAGCAGTTCTTC. Its protein is CASSVGGALNYNEQFF.

This clone was picked up many times. The V and J genes are TRBV2 and TRBJ2-7, with 8 bases aligning to TRBD1. V lost 2 bases, J lost 6 bases, and 9 bases stayed unmatched. Germline lookup yields CDR1 SNHLY and CDR2 FYNNEI. CDR3 length: 15 residues. Here the CDR3 reads CASSESTGVGGEQYF. CDR3 DNA: TGTGCCAGCAGTGAATCGACAGGGGTAGGTGGCGAGCAGTACTTC.

DNA of the CDR3: TGTGCCAGCAGCTTAGTGGGCCAGAAGAATTCACCCCTCCACTTT. Amino acids: CASSLVGQKNSPLHF. This chain joins TRBV7-2 and TRBJ1-6; D is ambiguous. The V and J ends lost 1 base and 7 bases respectively, with 11 bases between them. This CDR3 has 15 residues. Germline CDR1 is SGHTA and CDR2 is FQGNSA.